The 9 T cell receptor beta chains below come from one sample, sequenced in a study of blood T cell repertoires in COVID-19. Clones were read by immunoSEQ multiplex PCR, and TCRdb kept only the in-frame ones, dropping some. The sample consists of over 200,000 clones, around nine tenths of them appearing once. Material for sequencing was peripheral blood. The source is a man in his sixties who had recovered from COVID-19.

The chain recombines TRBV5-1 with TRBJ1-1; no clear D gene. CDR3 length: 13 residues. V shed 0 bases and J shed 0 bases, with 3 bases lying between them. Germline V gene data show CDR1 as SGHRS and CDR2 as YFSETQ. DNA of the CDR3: TGCGCCAGCAGCTTGGCGGTGAACACTGAAGCTTTCTTT. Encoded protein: CASSLAVNTEAFF.

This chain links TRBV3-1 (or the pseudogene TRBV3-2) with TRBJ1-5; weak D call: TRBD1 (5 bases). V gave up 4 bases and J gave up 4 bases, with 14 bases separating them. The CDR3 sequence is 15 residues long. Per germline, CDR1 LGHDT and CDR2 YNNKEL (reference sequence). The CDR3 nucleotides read TGTGCCAGCAGCCCTCGGGGGGGTTCAAATCAGCCCCAGCATTTT. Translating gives CASSPRGGSNQPQHF.

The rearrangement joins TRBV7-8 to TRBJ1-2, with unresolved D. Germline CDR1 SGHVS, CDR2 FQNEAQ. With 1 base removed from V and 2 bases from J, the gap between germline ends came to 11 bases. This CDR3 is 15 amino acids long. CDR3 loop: CASSLERGSNYGYTF. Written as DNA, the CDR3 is TGTGCCAGCAGCTTAGAGAGAGGGTCGAACTATGGCTACACCTTC.

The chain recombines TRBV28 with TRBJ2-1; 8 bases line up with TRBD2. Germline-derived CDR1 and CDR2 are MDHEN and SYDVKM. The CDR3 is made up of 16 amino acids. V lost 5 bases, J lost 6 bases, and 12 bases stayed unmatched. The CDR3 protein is CASSPHGGAGGNEQFF. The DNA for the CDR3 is TGTGCCAGCAGTCCCCACGGCGGGGCGGGAGGCAATGAGCAGTTCTTC.

DNA for the CDR3: TGTGCCAGCAGCTTAGATCTTGGCGGGGCCGATGAAGCTTTCTTT. Translating gives CASSLDLGGADEAFF. The chain couples TRBV11-2 to TRBJ1-1, with D perhaps matching TRBD1 (5 bases). With 0 bases removed from V and 7 bases from J, the gap between germline ends came to 15 bases. The CDR3 is 15 amino acids. Germline lookup yields CDR1 SGHAT and CDR2 FQNNGV.

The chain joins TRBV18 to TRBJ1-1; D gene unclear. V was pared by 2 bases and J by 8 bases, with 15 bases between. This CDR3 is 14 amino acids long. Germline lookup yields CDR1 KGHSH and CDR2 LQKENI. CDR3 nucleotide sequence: TGTGCCAGCTCACCATTCCCGGAAGCGCCAGAAGCTTTCTTT. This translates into CASSPFPEAPEAFF.

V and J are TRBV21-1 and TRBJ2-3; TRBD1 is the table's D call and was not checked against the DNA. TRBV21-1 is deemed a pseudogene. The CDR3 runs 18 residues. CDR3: CASSKERATGQGADTQYF. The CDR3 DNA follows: TGTGCCAGCAGCAAAGAGCGGGCGACGGGACAGGGGGCGGATACGCAGTATTTT.

CDR3 nucleotide sequence: TGTGCCTCACGACAGGGGCCAGGGGATGGCTACACCTTC. It specifies CASRQGPGDGYTF. The V gene is TRBV10-3, the J gene TRBJ1-2, with 8 bases aligning to TRBD1. This CDR3 has 13 residues. V trimming: 11 bases; J trimming: 6 bases; junction bases outside the gene matches: 11. Germline V gene lookup returns CDR1 ENHRY and CDR2 SYGVKD.

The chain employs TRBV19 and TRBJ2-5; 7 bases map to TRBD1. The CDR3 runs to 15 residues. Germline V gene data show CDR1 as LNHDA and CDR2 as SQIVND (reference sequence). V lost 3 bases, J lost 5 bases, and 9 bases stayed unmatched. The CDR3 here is CASSIQGGQAETQYF. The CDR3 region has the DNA TGTGCCAGTAGTATTCAGGGTGGACAGGCGGAGACCCAGTACTTC. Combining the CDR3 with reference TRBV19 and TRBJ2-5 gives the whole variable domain DGGITQSPKYLFRKEGQNVTLSCEQNLNHDAMYWYRQDPGQGLRLIYYSQIVNDFQKGDIAEGYSVSREKKESFPLTVTSAQKNPTAFYLCASSIQGGQAETQYFGPGTRLLVL.